What follows are 31 T cell receptor beta chains derived from one specimen sequenced in a study of Graves' ophthalmopathy and Graves' hyperthyroidism. RNA transcripts yielded amplified TCR beta CDR3 regions. Second-round multiplex PCR came after first-round RT-PCR with HTBI primers. TCRdb ran MiXCR on the multiplex PCR reads and lists one entry per CDR3 protein. The sample lists 200,000 to 250,000 distinct CDR3 sequences; roughly a fifth were seen once. Sequenced: peripheral blood. The receptors were sampled from a woman in her 50s with Graves' ophthalmopathy.

This clonotype was found many times. The chain carries TRBV6-5 and TRBJ2-7; unclear D gene. The V end was cut by 6 bases, the J end by 0 bases, with 9 bases between. The germline gives CDR1 MNHEY, CDR2 SVGAGI. This CDR3 is 13 amino acids long. The CDR3 loop is CASSSGGSYEQYF. DNA for the CDR3: TGTGCCAGCAGCTCGGGCGGCTCCTACGAGCAGTACTTC.

Points on this clonotype: A much larger clonotype is one base distant, so this may be a read error. The gene calls are TRBV6-2 or TRBV6-3 and TRBJ1-5; D unclear. The CDR3 runs to 16 residues. The V and J ends lost 5 bases and 3 bases respectively, with 17 bases between them. Per the germline V gene, CDR1 is MNHEY and CDR2 is SVGEGT. The CDR3 sequence: CASSMVLGRPNQPQHF. DNA of the CDR3: TGTGCCAGCAGTATGGTGTTAGGCAGACCCAATCAGCCCCAGCATTTT.

This clonotype was seen ten or more times. V and J are TRBV11-2 and TRBJ1-2; no clear D. Looked up from germline, CDR1 is SGHAT and CDR2 is FQNNGV. V dropped 6 bases and J dropped 0 bases, with 20 bases sitting between them. The length of the CDR3 is 17 residues. This chain's CDR3 is CASSPTPGDLSNYGYTF. The CDR3 region has the DNA TGTGCCAGCAGTCCAACCCCGGGAGACCTCTCTAACTATGGCTACACCTTC.

The chain combines TRBV7-9 with TRBJ2-2; no definite D call. The V and J ends lost 5 bases and 1 base respectively, with 2 bases between them. The germline CDR1 and CDR2 sequences are SEHNR and FQNEAQ (reference sequence). The CDR3 runs 12 residues. CDR3 in amino acids: CASSMNTGELFF. In nucleotides, the CDR3 is TGTGCCAGCAGCATGAACACCGGGGAGCTGTTTTTT.

This clonotype was recorded at least ten times. This chain uses TRBV14 with TRBJ2-7; D is perhaps TRBD2 (6 bases). CDR1 is SGHDN, CDR2 FVKESK, per germline. Trimming took off 1 base at V and 0 bases at J, with 10 bases between the two ends. There are 15 residues in the CDR3. The DNA of the CDR3 is TGTGCCAGCAGCCAAGGGGGACTCAGCTCCTACGAGCAGTACTTC. Protein product: CASSQGGLSSYEQYF.

The CDR3 region is CASSSGLAGGLQTQYF. The CDR3 DNA follows: TGTGCCAGCAGCTCTGGACTAGCGGGAGGGTTGCAGACCCAGTACTTC. V gene TRBV12-3 or TRBV12-4 combines with J gene TRBJ2-5; 15 nucleotides agree with TRBD2. This CDR3 is built from 16 residues. With V trimmed by 6 bases and J by 6 bases, 8 bases remained unmatched.

This clonotype was seen repeatedly, ten times or more. The rearrangement links TRBV7-3 to TRBJ2-7, with D perhaps TRBD1 (6 bases). From germline, CDR1 is SGHTA and CDR2 FQGTGA. The CDR3 spans 12 residues. V was shortened by 5 bases and J by 7 bases, with 12 bases between the two germline ends. CDR3 in DNA: TGTGCCAGCAGCACAGGGCTCGGGGAGCAGTACTTC. It is translated as CASSTGLGEQYF.

This clonotype was found many times. The chain uses TRBV12-3 or TRBV12-4 and TRBJ1-1; no firm D call. V was clipped by 3 bases and J by 7 bases, with 6 bases between them. There are 11 residues in the CDR3. In nucleotides, the CDR3 is TGTGCCAGCAGTTTCCGAAGTGAAGCTTTCTTT. Protein sequence: CASSFRSEAFF.

The chain combines TRBV7-9 with TRBJ1-1; D gene ambiguous. V lost 5 bases and J lost 1, with 14 bases in between. Per the germline V gene, CDR1 is SEHNR and CDR2 is FQNEAQ (reference sequence). The CDR3 consists of 15 residues. For the CDR3, the DNA is TGTGCCAGCAGCCCCCTGGGCGCAGCGAACACTGAAGCTTTCTTT. The encoded protein is CASSPLGAANTEAFF.

This clonotype occurred many times. This sequence joins TRBV6-1 and TRBJ2-7; D is tentatively TRBD1 or TRBD2 (6 bases each). This CDR3 contains 15 residues. V lost 3 bases to trimming and J lost 6 bases, with 18 bases between them. Germline-derived CDR1 and CDR2 are MNHNS and SASEGT. For the CDR3, the DNA is TGTGCCAGCAGTGATCTACACGGGGGCCAAACCGAGCAGTACTTC. The encoded protein is CASSDLHGGQTEQYF.

This clonotype was observed at least ten times. The V and J genes are TRBV14 and TRBJ2-5; D is tentatively TRBD1 or TRBD2 (6 bases each). The V end was cut by 5 bases, the J end by 4 bases, with 17 bases between. In germline, CDR1 is SGHDN, CDR2 FVKESK. The length of the CDR3 is 15 residues. The DNA of the CDR3 is TGTGCCAGCAGCTTAAGTAGCGGAGGGGGAGAGACCCAGTACTTC. It specifies CASSLSSGGGETQYF.

This clonotype was seen repeatedly, ten times or more. The CDR3 nucleotides read TGTGCCACCAGTGACCGAGTGAACCAAGAGACCCAGTACTTC. Translation gives CATSDRVNQETQYF. V is TRBV24-1 and J is TRBJ2-5; no clear D gene. Looked up from germline, CDR1 is KGHDR and CDR2 is SFDVKD. Trimming took 4 bases from V and 0 from J, leaving 8 bases between them. The CDR3 contains 14 residues.

The V and J genes are TRBV19 and TRBJ2-7; D uncertain. Germline V gives CDR1 LNHDA, CDR2 SQIVND (reference sequence). V lost 5 bases, J lost 0 bases, and 8 bases lay in between. The CDR3 spans 13 residues. CDR3 coding DNA: TGTGCCAGTAGTCAGTCAAGCTCCTACGAGCAGTACTTC. Amino acids: CASSQSSSYEQYF.

Many counts were recorded for this clonotype. The rearrangement links TRBV7-2 to TRBJ2-5, with D unresolved. V lost 3 bases and J 1 base, leaving 15 bases between the germline ends. CDR1 is SGHTA, CDR2 FQGNSA, per germline. The CDR3 length is 16 residues. The chain's CDR3 is CASSFERVGIQETQYF. In DNA form, the CDR3 reads TGTGCCAGCAGCTTCGAGAGAGTTGGGATCCAAGAGACCCAGTACTTC.

This clonotype occurred many times. The chain carries TRBV14 and TRBJ2-3, with 8 positions matching TRBD1. The CDR3 consists of 13 residues. Germline CDR1 SGHDN, CDR2 FVKESK. V was pared by 6 bases and J by 5 bases, with 4 bases of the junction left unmatched. The CDR3 nucleotides are TGTGCCAGCAGAGACAGGGGAGAAGATACGCAGTATTTT. Protein product: CASRDRGEDTQYF.

In its sample, this clonotype was seen many times. One end of the junction does not line up with germline, which may come from a read error. This chain joins TRBV12-3 or TRBV12-4 and TRBJ1-1; 9 bases align to TRBD1. The CDR3 extends over 16 amino acids. The CDR3 reads CASSLGTTGGLTEALF. DNA for the CDR3: TGTGCCAGCAGTTTAGGGACGACAGGGGGTCTCACTGAAGCTCTCTTT.

This clonotype was found many times. J is TRBJ1-5 and V is TRBV6-1; no clear D. The CDR3 loop spans 13 amino acids. Germline lookup yields CDR1 MNHNS and CDR2 SASEGT. Trimming removed 4 bases from V and 8 bases from J, with 12 bases in between. This CDR3 is CASSGRESKPQHF. CDR3 in DNA: TGTGCCAGCAGTGGCCGGGAGTCTAAGCCCCAGCATTTT.

This clonotype was seen at least ten times. V and J are TRBV27 and TRBJ2-2, with D possibly being TRBD1 or TRBD2 (5 bases each). This CDR3 has 11 amino acids. From germline, CDR1 is MNHEY and CDR2 SMNVEV (reference sequence). V was shortened by 8 bases and J by 5 bases, with 6 bases between the two germline ends. The CDR3, as DNA: TGTGCCAGCTGGGGGACCGGGGAGCTGTTTTTT. This encodes CASWGTGELFF.

This clonotype was recorded at least ten times. V and J are TRBV7-9 and TRBJ2-3; a weak D match, TRBD2 (5 bases). V gave up 7 bases and J gave up 4 bases, with 15 bases separating them. Germline CDR1 and CDR2: SEHNR and FQNEAQ (reference sequence). The CDR3 length is 14 residues. The CDR3 nucleotides read TGTGCCAGCACCCTAGCTAGCTTATCAGATACGCAGTATTTT. Its protein is CASTLASLSDTQYF.

This clonotype has a handful of counts. The chain employs TRBV6-1 and TRBJ1-1; D might be TRBD1 (5 bases). CDR1 is MNHNS and CDR2 is SASEGT in the germline V gene. The CDR3 loop spans 13 amino acids. V lost 6 bases and J 1 base, leaving 9 bases between the germline ends. The CDR3 sequence is CASRGRENTEAFF. CDR3 bases: TGTGCCAGCAGAGGCAGGGAGAACACTGAAGCTTTCTTT.

This clonotype was seen repeatedly, ten times or more. The V and J genes are TRBV24-1 and TRBJ2-2, with D maybe TRBD2 (5 bases). Trimming took 5 bases from V and 4 from J, leaving 7 bases between them. Germline CDR1 KGHDR, CDR2 SFDVKD. This CDR3 comprises 13 residues. CDR3 in DNA: TGTGCCACCAGTGTTCGGGGCACCGGGGAGCTGTTTTTT. Encoded protein: CATSVRGTGELFF.

In its sample, this clonotype was seen a few times. The chain couples TRBV5-1 to TRBJ1-1; no firm D call. Germline V gene lookup returns CDR1 SGHRS and CDR2 YFSETQ. V shed 0 bases and J shed 1 base, with 10 bases lying between them. The CDR3 has 15 residues. Here the CDR3 DNA reads TGCGCCAGCAGCTTGGCCTCGGCAGGGAACACTGAAGCTTTCTTT. Its protein product is CASSLASAGNTEAFF.

This clonotype has at least ten counts. CDR3: CASSYSNRDNSYEQYF. The CDR3 nucleotides are TGTGCCAGCAGTTACTCAAACAGGGACAACTCCTACGAGCAGTACTTC. This sequence joins TRBV6-5 and TRBJ2-7; D possibly corresponds to TRBD1 (6 bases). Germline CDR1 reads MNHEY; CDR2 reads SVGAGI. Trimming pared 0 bases from V and 0 bases from J, leaving 12 bases between. This CDR3 has 16 amino acids.

This clonotype was counted at least ten times. This sequence joins TRBV6-1 and TRBJ2-2; a weak D match, TRBD2 (6 bases). V was shortened by 6 bases and J by 2 bases, with 10 bases between the two germline ends. Germline V gives CDR1 MNHNS, CDR2 SASEGT. CDR3 length: 14 residues. CDR3 in amino acids: CASRWEDNTGELFF. CDR3 coding DNA: TGTGCCAGCAGGTGGGAGGACAACACCGGGGAGCTGTTTTTT.

This clonotype appeared many times. The rearrangement uses TRBV6-5 and TRBJ2-2, with D unresolved. Trimming shortened V by 7 bases and J by 4 bases, and 10 bases separated the two germline ends. The CDR3 extends over 13 amino acids. CDR1 is MNHEY and CDR2 is SVGAGI in the germline V gene. DNA of the CDR3: TGTGCCAGCAAAATTCAAGCCACCGGGGAGCTGTTTTTT. This gives the protein CASKIQATGELFF.

This clonotype appeared many times. The V and J genes are TRBV29-1 and TRBJ1-2; 10 bases are shared with TRBD1. This CDR3 spans 15 amino acids. Germline-derived CDR1 and CDR2 are SQVTM and ANQGSEA. V was pared by 3 bases and J by 5 bases, with 9 bases of the junction left unmatched. In DNA, the CDR3 is TGCAGCGTTGAGAGACAGGGGGCGTTAGGATATGGCTACACCTTC. This encodes CSVERQGALGYGYTF.

This clonotype was counted many times. V is TRBV10-1 and J is TRBJ1-2; no reliable D call. V dropped 6 bases and J dropped 3 bases, with 11 bases sitting between them. The CDR3 contains 13 residues. The germline V gene has CDR1 WNHNN and CDR2 SYGVQD (reference sequence). The CDR3 sequence: CASSHKPDYGYTF. Here the CDR3 DNA reads TGCGCCAGCAGCCATAAGCCGGACTATGGCTACACCTTC.

In its sample, this clonotype was seen a few times. The gene calls are TRBV20-1 and TRBJ1-1; D gene ambiguous. CDR1 is DFQATT, CDR2 SNEGSKA, per germline (reference sequence). CDR3 length: 13 residues. Deletions cut 6 bases from V and 5 bases from J, with 16 bases between. For the CDR3, the DNA is TGCAGTGCCCCCGACATCTCTGGGACTGAAGCTTTCTTT. It specifies CSAPDISGTEAFF.

This clonotype was seen at least ten times. This chain's CDR3 is CACGSMGSQETQYF. Here the CDR3 DNA reads TGTGCCTGCGGGTCCATGGGCAGCCAAGAGACCCAGTACTTC. This chain connects TRBV30 to TRBJ2-5; D is undetermined. V was shortened by 6 bases and J by 1 base, with 15 bases between the two germline ends. Germline-derived CDR1 and CDR2 are GTSNPN and SVGIG (reference sequence). The CDR3 contains 14 residues. Filled out from reference TRBV30 and TRBJ2-5, the complete variable domain reads SQTIHQWPATLVQPVGSPLSLECTVEGTSNPNLYWYRQAAGRGLQLLFYSVGIGQISSEVPQNLSASRPQDRQFILSSKKLLLSDSGFYLCACGSMGSQETQYFGPGTRLLVL.

This clonotype was detected only a few times. V and J are TRBV28 and TRBJ1-5; 9 bases align to TRBD1. V lost 6 bases and J lost 1; bases outside the gene matches: 13. The CDR3 loop spans 18 amino acids. The germline CDR1 and CDR2 sequences are MDHEN and SYDVKM. CDR3 sequence (DNA): TGTGCCAGCAGGCCTACCGGGACAGGGACCTTGAGCAATCAGCCCCAGCATTTT. As protein: CASRPTGTGTLSNQPQHF.

This clonotype was recorded many times. The chain joins TRBV7-3 to TRBJ2-6; TRBD2 matches 15 bases. V lost 6 bases to trimming and J lost 4 bases; unmatched junction nucleotides: 4. This CDR3 has 17 residues. Germline assignment: CDR1 SGHTA and CDR2 FQGTGA. The CDR3 sequence is CASSGLAGGLGANVLTF. CDR3 sequence (DNA): TGTGCCAGCAGTGGACTAGCGGGAGGGTTAGGGGCCAACGTCCTGACTTTC.